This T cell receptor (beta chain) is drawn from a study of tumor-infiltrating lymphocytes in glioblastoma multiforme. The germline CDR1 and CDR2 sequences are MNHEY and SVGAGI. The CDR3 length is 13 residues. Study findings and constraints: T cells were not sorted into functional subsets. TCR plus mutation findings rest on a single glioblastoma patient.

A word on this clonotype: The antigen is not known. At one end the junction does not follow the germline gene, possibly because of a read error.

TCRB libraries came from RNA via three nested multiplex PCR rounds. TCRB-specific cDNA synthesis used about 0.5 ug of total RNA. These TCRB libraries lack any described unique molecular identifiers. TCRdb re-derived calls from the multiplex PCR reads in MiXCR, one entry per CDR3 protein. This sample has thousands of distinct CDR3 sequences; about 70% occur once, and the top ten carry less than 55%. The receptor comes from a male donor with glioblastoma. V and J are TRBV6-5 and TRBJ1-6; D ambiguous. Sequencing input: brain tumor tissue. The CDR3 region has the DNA TGTTCCAGCGGTTACAAAGGGAGCGGACCCCTCCACTTT. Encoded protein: CSSGYKGSGPLHF.